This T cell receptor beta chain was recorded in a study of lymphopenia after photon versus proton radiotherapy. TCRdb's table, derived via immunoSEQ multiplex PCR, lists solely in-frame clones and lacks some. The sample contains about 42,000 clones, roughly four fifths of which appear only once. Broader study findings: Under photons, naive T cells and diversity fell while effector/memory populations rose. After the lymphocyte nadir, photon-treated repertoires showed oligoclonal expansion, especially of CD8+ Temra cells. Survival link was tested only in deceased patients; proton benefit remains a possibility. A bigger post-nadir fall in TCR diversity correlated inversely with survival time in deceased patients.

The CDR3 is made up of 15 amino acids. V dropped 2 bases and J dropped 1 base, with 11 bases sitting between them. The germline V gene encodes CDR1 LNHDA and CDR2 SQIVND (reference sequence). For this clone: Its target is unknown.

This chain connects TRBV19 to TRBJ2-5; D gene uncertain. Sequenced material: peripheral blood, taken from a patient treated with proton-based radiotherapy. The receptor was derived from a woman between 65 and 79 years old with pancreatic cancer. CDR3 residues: CASSISPSPQETQYF. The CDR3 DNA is TGTGCCAGTAGTATATCCCCTAGTCCCCAAGAGACCCAGTACTTC. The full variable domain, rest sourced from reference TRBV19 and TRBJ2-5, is DGGITQSPKYLFRKEGQNVTLSCEQNLNHDAMYWYRQDPGQGLRLIYYSQIVNDFQKGDIAEGYSVSREKKESFPLTVTSAQKNPTAFYLCASSISPSPQETQYFGPGTRLLVL.